This T cell receptor beta chain was captured by sequencing in a study of T cells after yellow fever vaccination. The CDR3 spans 14 residues. Germline V lookup: CDR1 LGHNA, CDR2 YSLEER. The V end lost 0 bases, the J end lost 4 bases, and 8 bases lay between the germline ends. TCRdb passed the 5' RACE reads through MiXCR, listing each CDR3 protein once. The table lists about 130,000 distinct CDR3 sequences, about 7.4% of them singletons. This clonotype was picked up many times. The source is a man aged 18 to 30 who received the YFV17D yellow fever vaccine. Sequencing was performed on CD4+ T cells sorted from PBMCs, taken 9 to 11 days after the first yellow fever vaccination. The chain joins TRBV4-3 to TRBJ2-3; D call uncertain. The CDR3 bases are TGCGCCAGCAGCCAAGAAACCTGGGCAGATACGCAGTATTTT. Amino acids: CASSQETWADTQYF.